This entry lists 30 T cell receptor beta chains sequenced from one sample in a study of T cells in Graves' hyperthyroidism and ophthalmopathy. Template material for amplifying TCR beta CDR3 regions consisted of RNA transcripts. During a first-round RT-PCR of the TCR CDR3, the HTBI primer set was used. TCRdb re-analysed the multiplex PCR reads in MiXCR, keeping a single row per CDR3 protein. Of over 650,000 distinct CDR3 sequences in the sample, approximately 16% are singletons; the top ten hold around 7.7%. Sequenced material: blood. All receptors come from a young man with Graves' hyperthyroidism.

The chain uses TRBV20-1 and TRBJ2-5, with D unresolved. This CDR3 is built from 13 residues. The germline gives CDR1 DFQATT, CDR2 SNEGSKA (reference sequence). Trimming shortened V by 4 bases and J by 1 base, and 10 bases separated the two germline ends. In nucleotides, the CDR3 is TGCAGTGCTAACGTCAGTCCCCAAGAGACCCAGTACTTC. Amino acid sequence: CSANVSPQETQYF.

This clonotype has just a few counts. V gene TRBV10-3 combines with J gene TRBJ1-2; tentatively, D is TRBD1 (5 bases). The CDR3 loop spans 12 amino acids. Between the trimmed V and J ends, which lost 11 bases and 1 base, there was a span of 11 bases. Germline CDR1 ENHRY, CDR2 SYGVKD. This chain's CDR3 is CASQGGNYGYTF. The CDR3 DNA is TGTGCCTCCCAGGGAGGTAACTATGGCTACACCTTC.

This clonotype was recorded at least ten times. The chain employs TRBV20-1 and TRBJ2-1; the match to TRBD2 covers 9 bases. The CDR3 length is 16 residues. Looked up from germline, CDR1 is DFQATT and CDR2 is SNEGSKA (reference sequence). V trimming: 6 bases; J trimming: 7 bases; junction bases outside the gene matches: 16. CDR3 DNA: TGCAGTGCCATACCCCTAAGCAGCGGGAGGTGGAATGAGCAGTTCTTC. Its protein is CSAIPLSSGRWNEQFF.

A few counts support this clonotype. The rearrangement uses TRBV12-3 or TRBV12-4 and TRBJ1-1, with 11 bases aligning to TRBD1. Trimming took 5 bases from V and 4 from J; bases not matched to a gene: 6. The CDR3 totals 15 residues. This CDR3 is CASSPRTGGLTEAFF. The CDR3, as DNA: TGTGCCAGCAGTCCGAGGACAGGGGGCCTCACTGAAGCTTTCTTT.

This clonotype was detected ten times or more. The chain couples TRBV6-1 to TRBJ2-7; a weak D match, TRBD1 (8 bases). The germline V gene encodes CDR1 MNHNS and CDR2 SASEGT. CDR3 length equals 15 residues. The V end was cut by 6 bases, the J end by 1 base, with 16 bases between. Written as DNA, the CDR3 is TGTGCCAGCAGAAGTTACAGGGGGGGATCCTACGAGCAGTACTTC. It encodes CASRSYRGGSYEQYF.

The chain recombines TRBV15 with TRBJ1-5, with TRBD1 matching over 8 bases. CDR1 LNHNV and CDR2 YYDKDF come from the germline V gene (reference sequence). The CDR3 is 14 amino acids. V lost 4 bases, J lost 7 bases, and 6 bases stayed unmatched. The CDR3 sequence is CATSIAGGGQPQHF. CDR3 in DNA: TGTGCCACCAGCATTGCAGGGGGCGGCCAGCCCCAGCATTTT.

The chain has TRBV9 and TRBJ1-1; 7 bases are shared with TRBD1. V lost 3 bases, J lost 4 bases, and 6 bases stayed unmatched. The V gene's germline CDR1 is SGDLS and CDR2 YYNGEE. The CDR3 is made up of 14 amino acids. The CDR3: CASSAQGVATEAFF. CDR3 DNA sequence: TGTGCCAGCAGCGCCCAGGGGGTCGCCACTGAAGCTTTCTTT.

This clonotype was counted a few times. The chain couples TRBV12-3 or TRBV12-4 to TRBJ2-2; no clear D. CDR3 length equals 12 residues. Trimming took off 3 bases at V and 9 bases at J, with 8 bases between the two ends. CDR3 protein: CASSLTVRELFF. DNA of the CDR3: TGTGCCAGCAGTTTGACCGTAAGGGAGCTGTTTTTT.

This clonotype showed up many times. This CDR3 reads CASSLYDDGRGNEQFF. DNA of the CDR3: TGTGCCAGCAGTTTATACGACGACGGGAGGGGCAATGAGCAGTTCTTC. The chain recombines TRBV28 with TRBJ2-1; TRBD2 aligns across 8 bases. J lost 6 bases, V lost 1 base, and 8 bases had no gene match. Germline V gives CDR1 MDHEN, CDR2 SYDVKM. This CDR3 contains 16 residues.

V usage is TRBV20-1 and J usage is TRBJ1-2; tentatively, D is TRBD1 (5 bases). Germline V CDR1 and CDR2: DFQATT, SNEGSKA (reference sequence). The CDR3 totals 13 residues. The V and J ends lost 4 bases and 4 bases respectively, with 13 bases between them. CDR3 nucleotides: TGCAGTGCTACAGTAGCAAGGGGCTATGGCTACACCTTC. It specifies CSATVARGYGYTF.

This clonotype showed up many times. V gene TRBV30 combines with J gene TRBJ1-1, with TRBD1 matching 8 bases. The CDR3 loop spans 13 amino acids. Germline CDR1 and CDR2: GTSNPN and SVGIG (reference sequence). J was trimmed by 7 bases and V by 3 bases; bases with no gene match: 7. CDR3 sequence reads: CAWRNRGGGEAFF. DNA of the CDR3: TGTGCCTGGAGGAACAGGGGGGGCGGTGAAGCTTTCTTT. Full variable domain (rest looked up from reference TRBV30 and TRBJ1-1): SQTIHQWPATLVQPVGSPLSLECTVEGTSNPNLYWYRQAAGRGLQLLFYSVGIGQISSEVPQNLSASRPQDRQFILSSKKLLLSDSGFYLCAWRNRGGGEAFFGQGTRLTVV.

V gene TRBV18 combines with J gene TRBJ1-2, with D possibly being TRBD1 (5 bases). The CDR3 runs to 15 residues. Trimming removed 2 bases from V and 2 bases from J, with 12 bases in between. CDR1 and CDR2 (germline): KGHSH, LQKENI. CDR3 protein: CASSPGPGPNYGYTF. The CDR3 coding sequence is TGTGCCAGCTCACCAGGTCCGGGGCCCAACTATGGCTACACCTTC.

This clonotype was seen many times. The genes are TRBV3-1 and TRBJ2-2, with D possibly matching TRBD2 (6 bases). CDR3 length: 17 amino acids. CDR1 is LGHDT and CDR2 is YNNKEL in the germline V gene (reference sequence). V was trimmed by 4 bases and J by 0 bases, leaving 15 bases between them. The CDR3 region has the DNA TGTGCCAGCAGCCCCGCCGGGGTAGCGGCGAACACCGGGGAGCTGTTTTTT. Translating gives CASSPAGVAANTGELFF.

This clonotype has a count of ten or more. The chain has TRBV12-3 or TRBV12-4 and TRBJ1-1; D is unclear. The CDR3 length is 14 residues. V dropped 3 bases and J dropped 4 bases, with 12 bases sitting between them. CDR3 coding DNA: TGTGCCAGCAGTTTTTGGGATGAGGGCACTGAAGCTTTCTTT. It codes for CASSFWDEGTEAFF.

This clonotype appeared many times. The CDR3 is CATSTVADRAWQPQHF. CDR3 DNA sequence: TGTGCCACCAGCACGGTCGCAGACAGAGCCTGGCAGCCCCAGCATTTT. The chain combines TRBV15 with TRBJ1-5; maybe TRBD1 (5 bases). With 4 bases removed from V and 7 bases from J, the gap between germline ends came to 20 bases. This CDR3 spans 16 amino acids. Germline CDR1 reads LNHNV; CDR2 reads YYDKDF (reference sequence).

This clonotype was observed at least ten times. This chain uses TRBV18 with TRBJ1-2; no definite D call. This CDR3 comprises 12 residues. V lost 3 bases and J lost 7, with 9 bases in between. CDR1 and CDR2 from the germline V gene are KGHSH and LQKENI. In nucleotides, the CDR3 is TGTGCCAGCTCACCTGGTCGATCTGGCTACACCTTC. Translating gives CASSPGRSGYTF.

This clonotype has a count of ten or more. This chain links TRBV15 with TRBJ2-5, with D possibly being TRBD1 or TRBD2 (5 bases each). Trimming left V 4 bases short and J 1 base short, with 13 bases between. Germline CDR1 is LNHNV and CDR2 is YYDKDF (reference sequence). The CDR3 loop spans 15 amino acids. The CDR3 DNA reads TGTGCCACCAGCAAGCCCGGGGACGGCCAAGAGACCCAGTACTTC. This encodes CATSKPGDGQETQYF.

This clonotype has a count of ten or more. The V and J genes are TRBV5-1 and TRBJ2-1; 13 bases agree with TRBD2. Trimming took 4 bases from V and 0 from J; bases not matched to a gene: 7. CDR1 is SGHRS and CDR2 is YFSETQ in the germline V gene. There are 18 residues in the CDR3. CDR3 amino acids: CASSLGLAGAISYNEQFF. The CDR3, as DNA: TGCGCCAGCAGCCTAGGACTAGCGGGAGCGATCTCCTACAATGAGCAGTTCTTC.

This clonotype occurred a few times. The J gene is TRBJ1-1, the V gene TRBV4-1; D remains unclear. Germline V gives CDR1 MGHRA, CDR2 YSYEKL. The CDR3 totals 13 residues. Trimming left V 6 bases short and J 7 bases short, with 15 bases between. CDR3 sequence (DNA): TGCGCCAGCAGTCCAATCGCGAGAAATGAAGCTTTCTTT. It codes for CASSPIARNEAFF.

A few counts support this clonotype. V usage is TRBV18 and J usage is TRBJ2-5, with TRBD1 as a possible D gene (5 bases). Trimming shortened V by 3 bases and J by 4 bases, and 12 bases separated the two germline ends. Germline V gene data show CDR1 as KGHSH and CDR2 as LQKENI. The CDR3 runs to 14 residues. This CDR3 reads CASSPAQGGETQYF. The DNA of the CDR3 is TGTGCCAGCTCACCCGCGCAGGGTGGAGAGACCCAGTACTTC.

The V gene is TRBV12-5, the J gene TRBJ2-5; no firm D call. Germline V CDR1 and CDR2: LGHNT, FRNRAP. The CDR3 runs 11 residues. V was pared by 3 bases and J by 5 bases, with 4 bases between. The CDR3 region is CASGFDETQYF. The CDR3 nucleotides read TGTGCTAGTGGTTTCGACGAGACCCAGTACTTC.

This clonotype was observed a handful of times. V gene TRBV9 combines with J gene TRBJ2-7, with 10 bases matching TRBD2. Germline trimming cut 2 bases from V and 4 bases from J; bases unmatched to any gene: 6. The CDR3 contains 15 residues. Looked up from germline, CDR1 is SGDLS and CDR2 is YYNGEE. DNA of the CDR3: TGTGCCAGCAGCGTTTCCGGGACTAGCGCATACGAGCAGTACTTC. It is translated as CASSVSGTSAYEQYF.

The V gene is TRBV5-5, the J gene TRBJ2-3; 11 bases line up with TRBD2. The V segment lost 2 bases and the J segment 2 bases; nucleotides outside the gene matches: 10. The length of the CDR3 is 18 residues. CDR1 and CDR2 from the germline V gene are SGHKS and YYEKEE (reference sequence). CDR3 amino acids: CASSLPTGTSGFTDTQYF. The DNA of the CDR3 is TGTGCCAGCAGCTTACCTACCGGGACTAGCGGATTCACAGATACGCAGTATTTT.

This chain joins TRBV4-1 and TRBJ2-2, with 9 bases that match TRBD1. Germline-derived CDR1 and CDR2 are MGHRA and YSYEKL. Trimming took 4 bases from V and 5 from J; bases not matched to a gene: 8. This CDR3 is 16 amino acids long. CDR3 sequence: CASSRARTGVTGELFF. Written as DNA, the CDR3 is TGCGCCAGCAGCCGGGCCCGGACAGGGGTGACCGGGGAGCTGTTTTTT.

This clonotype appeared a few times. The chain is built from TRBV19 and TRBJ2-1; TRBD2 aligns across 11 bases. The CDR3 is 17 amino acids. Trimming took 5 bases from V and 8 from J; bases not matched to a gene: 14. CDR1 is LNHDA, CDR2 SQIVND, per germline (reference sequence). This CDR3 reads CASSPFVAGGPRDEQFF. CDR3 DNA sequence: TGTGCCAGTAGTCCATTTGTAGCGGGAGGGCCGAGGGATGAGCAGTTCTTC.

This clonotype was recorded at least ten times. The chain employs TRBV30 and TRBJ1-2; possibly TRBD1 for D (6 bases). Looked up from germline, CDR1 is GTSNPN and CDR2 is SVGIG (reference sequence). The CDR3 sequence is 13 residues long. Trimming removed 5 bases at V and 4 bases at J, with 14 bases between. The CDR3 reads CAWSSDRFYGYTF. CDR3 sequence (DNA): TGTGCCTGGTCCTCAGACAGGTTCTATGGCTACACCTTC.

This chain connects TRBV19 to TRBJ2-2; TRBD1 matches at 8 bases. Germline trimming cut 8 bases from V and 7 bases from J; bases unmatched to any gene: 15. CDR3 length: 16 residues. From germline, CDR1 is LNHDA and CDR2 SQIVND (reference sequence). CDR3 amino acids: CASAQTGTGRIGELFF. CDR3 sequence (DNA): TGTGCCAGTGCCCAAACCGGGACAGGCCGGATCGGGGAGCTGTTTTTT.

The rearrangement joins TRBV9 to TRBJ2-1; possibly TRBD2 for D (6 bases). Trimming stripped 2 bases from V and 7 bases from J, with 10 bases between. The CDR3 covers 13 residues. In germline, CDR1 is SGDLS, CDR2 YYNGEE. The CDR3 spells CASSVSGRNEQFF. The CDR3 coding sequence is TGTGCCAGCAGCGTGAGCGGGCGGAATGAGCAGTTCTTC.

This clonotype was seen only a few times. The V and J genes are TRBV27 and TRBJ2-3, with TRBD2 matching 11 bases. The trim removed 2 bases at V and 2 bases at J, leaving 9 bases unmatched. CDR3 length: 18 residues. Per germline, CDR1 MNHEY and CDR2 SMNVEV (reference sequence). The CDR3 here is CASSLTSGRVRVTDTQYF. The CDR3 coding sequence is TGTGCCAGCAGTTTAACTAGCGGGAGAGTTCGTGTCACAGATACGCAGTATTTT.

The chain links TRBV4-3 to TRBJ1-3, with D uncertain. The CDR3 covers 16 residues. The ends were cut back, 2 bases at V and 0 bases at J, with 11 bases in the middle. The germline gives CDR1 LGHNA, CDR2 YSLEER. The DNA of the CDR3 is TGCGCCAGCAGCCAAACATCAGAGAACTCTGGAAACACCATATATTTT. Amino acid sequence: CASSQTSENSGNTIYF.